This T cell receptor (beta chain) is from a study of technical replicates of blood from a few donors. Produced via immunoSEQ multiplex PCR; TCRdb's table is partial and in-frame only. The sample consists of fewer than 85,000 clones, about 96% of them appearing once. The V gene lost 10 bases and the J gene lost 4 bases, with 14 bases spanning the gap. The CDR3 contains 13 residues. Germline values: CDR1 SNHLY, CDR2 FYNNEI. The receptor was derived from a human donor in good health. This chain uses TRBV2 with TRBJ2-1, with D possibly TRBD1 on 5 matching bases. Specimen: T cells isolated from PBMCs. The CDR3 DNA reads as TGTGCCACGCAGGGAAAAGAGTACAATGAGCAGTTCTTC. Translation: CATQGKEYNEQFF.